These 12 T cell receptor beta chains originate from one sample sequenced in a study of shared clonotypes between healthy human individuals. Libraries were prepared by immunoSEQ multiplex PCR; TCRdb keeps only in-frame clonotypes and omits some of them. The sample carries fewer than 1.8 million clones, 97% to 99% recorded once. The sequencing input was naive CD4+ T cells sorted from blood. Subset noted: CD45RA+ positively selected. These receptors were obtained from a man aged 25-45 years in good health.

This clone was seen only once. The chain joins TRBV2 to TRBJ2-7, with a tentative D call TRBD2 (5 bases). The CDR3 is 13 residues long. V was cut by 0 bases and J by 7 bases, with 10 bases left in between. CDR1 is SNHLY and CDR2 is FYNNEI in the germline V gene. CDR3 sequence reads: CASSEARGIEQYF. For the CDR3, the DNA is TGTGCCAGCAGTGAAGCCCGGGGAATAGAGCAGTACTTC.

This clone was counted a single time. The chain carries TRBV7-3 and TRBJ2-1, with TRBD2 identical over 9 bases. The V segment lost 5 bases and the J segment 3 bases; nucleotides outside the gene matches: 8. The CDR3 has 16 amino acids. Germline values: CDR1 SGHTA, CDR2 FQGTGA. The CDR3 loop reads CASSQFGLASYNEQFF. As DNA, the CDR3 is TGTGCCAGCAGCCAATTTGGACTAGCGAGCTACAATGAGCAGTTCTTC.

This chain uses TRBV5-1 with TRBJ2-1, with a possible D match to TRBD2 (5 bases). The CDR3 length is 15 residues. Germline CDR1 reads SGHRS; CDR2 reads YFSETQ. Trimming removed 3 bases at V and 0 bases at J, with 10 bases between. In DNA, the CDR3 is TGCGCCAGCAGCTCAGCGGAGCTCTCCTACAATGAGCAGTTCTTC. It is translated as CASSSAELSYNEQFF.

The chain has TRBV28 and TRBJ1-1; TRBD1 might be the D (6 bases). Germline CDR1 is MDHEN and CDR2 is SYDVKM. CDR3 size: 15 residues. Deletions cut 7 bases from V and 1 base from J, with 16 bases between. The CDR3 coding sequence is TGTGCCAGCACCAAACATACGGACAGGAACACTGAAGCTTTCTTT. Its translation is CASTKHTDRNTEAFF.

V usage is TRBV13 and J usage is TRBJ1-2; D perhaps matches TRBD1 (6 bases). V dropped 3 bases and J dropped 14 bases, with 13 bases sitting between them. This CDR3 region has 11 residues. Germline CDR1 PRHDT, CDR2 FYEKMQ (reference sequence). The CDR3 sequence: CASSLGGPGTF. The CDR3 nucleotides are TGTGCCAGCAGCTTGGGGGGGCCCGGGACCTTC. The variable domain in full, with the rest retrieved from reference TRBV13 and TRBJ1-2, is AAGVIQSPRHLIKEKRETATLKCYPIPRHDTVYWYQQGPGQDPQFLISFYEKMQSDKGSIPDRFSAQQFSDYHSELNMSSLELGDSALYFCASSLGGPGTFGSGTRLTVV.

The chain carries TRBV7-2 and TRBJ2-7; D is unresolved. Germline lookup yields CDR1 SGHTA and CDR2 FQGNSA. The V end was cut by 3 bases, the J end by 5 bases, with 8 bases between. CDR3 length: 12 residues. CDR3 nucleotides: TGTGCCAGCAGCTTGAGCTTCCACGAGCAGTACTTC. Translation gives CASSLSFHEQYF. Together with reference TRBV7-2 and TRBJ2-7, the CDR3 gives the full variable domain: GAGVSQSPSNKVTEKGKDVELRCDPISGHTALYWYRQSLGQGLEFLIYFQGNSAPDKSGLPSDRFSAERTGGSVSTLTIQRTQQEDSAVYLCASSLSFHEQYFGPGTRLTVT.

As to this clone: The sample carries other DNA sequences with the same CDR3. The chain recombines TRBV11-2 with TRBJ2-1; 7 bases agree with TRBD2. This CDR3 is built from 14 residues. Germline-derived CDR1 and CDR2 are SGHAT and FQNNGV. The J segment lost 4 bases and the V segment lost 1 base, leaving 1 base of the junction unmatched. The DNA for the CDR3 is TGTGCCAGCAGCTTAGCGGGAGGTTACAATGAGCAGTTCTTC. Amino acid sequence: CASSLAGGYNEQFF.

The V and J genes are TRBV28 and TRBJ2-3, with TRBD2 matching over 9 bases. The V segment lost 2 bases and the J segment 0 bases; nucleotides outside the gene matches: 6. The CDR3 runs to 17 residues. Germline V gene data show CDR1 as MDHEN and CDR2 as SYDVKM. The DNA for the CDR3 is TGTGCCAGCAGTTTACCACGACTAGCGGTTAGCACAGATACGCAGTATTTT. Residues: CASSLPRLAVSTDTQYF.

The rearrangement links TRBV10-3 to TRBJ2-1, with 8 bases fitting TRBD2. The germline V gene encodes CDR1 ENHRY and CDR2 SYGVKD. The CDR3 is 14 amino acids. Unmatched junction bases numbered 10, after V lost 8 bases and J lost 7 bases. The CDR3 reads CAIGETSALNEQFF. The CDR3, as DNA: TGTGCCATCGGAGAGACTAGCGCTCTAAATGAGCAGTTCTTC.

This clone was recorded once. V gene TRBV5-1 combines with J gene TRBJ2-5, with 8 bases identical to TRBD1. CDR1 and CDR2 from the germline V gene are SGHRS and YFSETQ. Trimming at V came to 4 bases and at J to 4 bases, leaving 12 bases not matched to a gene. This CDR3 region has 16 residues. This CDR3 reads CASSLNPPGQVETQYF. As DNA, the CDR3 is TGCGCCAGCAGCCTCAACCCTCCGGGACAGGTAGAGACCCAGTACTTC.

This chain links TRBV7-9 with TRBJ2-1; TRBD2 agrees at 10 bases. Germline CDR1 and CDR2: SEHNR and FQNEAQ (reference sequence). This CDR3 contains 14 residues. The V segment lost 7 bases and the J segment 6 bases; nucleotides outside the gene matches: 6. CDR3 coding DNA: TGTGCCAGCACCTCAATAGCGGGAGGCAATGAGCAGTTCTTC. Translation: CASTSIAGGNEQFF. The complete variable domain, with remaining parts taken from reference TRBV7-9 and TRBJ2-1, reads DTGVSQNPRHKITKRGQNVTFRCDPISEHNRLYWYRQTLGQGPEFLTYFQNEAQLEKSRLLSDRFSAERPKGSFSTLEIQRTEQGDSAMYLCASTSIAGGNEQFFGPGTRLTVL.

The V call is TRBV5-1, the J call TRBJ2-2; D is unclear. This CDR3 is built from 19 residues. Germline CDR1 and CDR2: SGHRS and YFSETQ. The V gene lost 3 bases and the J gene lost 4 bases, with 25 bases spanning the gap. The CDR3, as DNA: TGCGCCAGCAGCTCCACTCCCCTAACCGCAGGTCGACCCACCGGGGAGCTGTTTTTT. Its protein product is CASSSTPLTAGRPTGELFF.